A single TCR beta chain is shown here with its context. The antigen remains undetermined. Germline CDR1 is LNHDA and CDR2 is SQIVND (reference sequence). This CDR3 has 13 residues. V dropped 9 bases and J dropped 2; count of bases not matched to a gene: 4. This PCR relied on a set of 60 Vbeta primers and 13 Jbeta primers. TCRdb keeps only in-frame clones here, not all; method: immunoSEQ multiplex PCR. The sample yields 150,000 to 200,000 clones, around 80% seen once. The sample originates from a study of cytomegalovirus exposure and HLA in healthy donors. Findings and caveats of the study: Accurate prediction of most subjects' HLA-A and HLA-B alleles from TCR beta sequences was reported. Cytomegalovirus association was listed for about 170 TCR beta chains. Owing to their indistinguishability, certain V segments, notably TRBV6-2 and TRBV6-3, were excluded. In a later analysis, a genetic analysis reported fewer productive-TCR N-insertions in an Asian-associated ancestry cluster than the cohort average.

This TCR was recovered from a woman aged 45-65 years in good health and CMV-seropositive. Sequencing input: PBMCs. The chain joins TRBV19 to TRBJ2-1; the match to TRBD1 covers 7 bases. CDR3 nucleotide sequence: TGTGCCAGCGCAGGGGGAACCTACAATGAGCAGTTCTTC. Protein product: CASAGGTYNEQFF.